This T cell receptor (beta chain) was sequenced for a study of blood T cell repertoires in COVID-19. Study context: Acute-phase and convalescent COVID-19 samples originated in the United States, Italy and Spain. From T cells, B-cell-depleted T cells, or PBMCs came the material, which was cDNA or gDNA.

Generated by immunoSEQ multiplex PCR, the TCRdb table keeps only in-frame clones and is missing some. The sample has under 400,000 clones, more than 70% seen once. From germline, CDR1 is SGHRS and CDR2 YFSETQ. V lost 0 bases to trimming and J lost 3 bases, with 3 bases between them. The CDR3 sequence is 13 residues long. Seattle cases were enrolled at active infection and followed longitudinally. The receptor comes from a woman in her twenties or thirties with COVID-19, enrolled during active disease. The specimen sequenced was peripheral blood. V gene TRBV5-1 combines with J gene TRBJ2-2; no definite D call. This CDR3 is CASSLADTGELFF. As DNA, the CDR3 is TGCGCCAGCAGCTTGGCAGACACCGGGGAGCTGTTTTTT.